This passage covers 11 T cell receptor beta chains from one sample sequenced in a study of cytomegalovirus exposure and HLA in healthy donors. Both 60 Vbeta primers and 13 Jbeta primers went into the PCR. Sequencing was performed with immunoSEQ multiplex PCR; in TCRdb, only in-frame clones are kept and a portion is missing. The sample gives roughly 100,000 clones, about 12% of which show up once; roughly 16% is in the top ten. The sample was PBMCs. These receptors came from a man aged 40-49 years in good health and CMV-seropositive.

In this sample, this clone turned up a few times. The genes are TRBV28 and TRBJ2-7, with D tentatively TRBD2 (6 bases). CDR1 and CDR2 from the germline V gene are MDHEN and SYDVKM. V shed 5 bases and J shed 6 bases, with 11 bases lying between them. This CDR3 comprises 12 residues. The CDR3 spells CASSQDYSEQYF. The CDR3 DNA sequence: TGTGCCAGCAGTCAGGACTATAGCGAGCAGTACTTC.

This clone was seen a handful of times. The chain combines TRBV28 with TRBJ2-7; 10 bases are a match to TRBD1. The ends lost 6 bases at V and 0 bases at J; junction bases unmatched: 2. CDR1 MDHEN and CDR2 SYDVKM come from the germline V gene. The CDR3 contains 14 residues. CDR3 bases: TGTGCCAGCAGGTGGACAGGGGGCTCCTACGAGCAGTACTTC. Translated: CASRWTGGSYEQYF.

The rearrangement uses TRBV5-1 and TRBJ1-6, with D hard to call. The CDR3 runs to 18 residues. With 3 bases removed from V and 0 bases from J, the gap between germline ends came to 16 bases. The germline gives CDR1 SGHRS, CDR2 YFSETQ. CDR3 DNA sequence: TGCGCCAGCAGCTACAACACTAGATCGAGCTCCTATAATTCACCCCTCCACTTT. It specifies CASSYNTRSSSYNSPLHF.

This clone has a handful of counts. The chain recombines TRBV19 with TRBJ2-7, with TRBD1 matching over 10 bases. V lost 5 bases to trimming and J lost 4 bases; unmatched junction nucleotides: 5. The CDR3 is 14 amino acids. Germline CDR1 reads LNHDA; CDR2 reads SQIVND (reference sequence). The CDR3 protein is CASSRGQGWYEQYF. The CDR3 DNA follows: TGTGCCAGTAGTCGGGGACAGGGGTGGTACGAGCAGTACTTC.

This clone was detected only a few times. V and J are TRBV28 and TRBJ1-1, with unresolved D. In germline, CDR1 is MDHEN, CDR2 SYDVKM. Between the trimmed V and J ends, which lost 4 bases and 8 bases, there was a span of 17 bases. There are 14 residues in the CDR3. The CDR3 reads CASSSPPLYGEAFF. The CDR3 nucleotides read TGTGCCAGCAGTTCTCCCCCCCTATACGGGGAAGCTTTCTTT.

The CDR3 loop reads CASSYSASGGPYEQYF. Here the CDR3 DNA reads TGTGCCAGCAGTTACTCGGCCAGCGGGGGTCCTTACGAGCAGTACTTC. The chain carries TRBV6-5 and TRBJ2-7; 8 bases map to TRBD2. V shed 0 bases, J shed 4 bases, and the junction held 8 bases outside the gene matches. The CDR3 loop spans 16 amino acids. CDR1 is MNHEY, CDR2 SVGAGI, per germline.

The gene calls are TRBV5-1 and TRBJ1-1; weak D call: TRBD1 (6 bases). V lost 0 bases and J 4 bases, leaving 19 bases between the germline ends. The CDR3 sequence is 17 residues long. Per germline, CDR1 SGHRS and CDR2 YFSETQ. CDR3 region: CASSLGLLEGEGTEAFF. Here the CDR3 DNA reads TGCGCCAGCAGCTTGGGGTTACTAGAGGGGGAAGGCACTGAAGCTTTCTTT.

The V call is TRBV11-2, the J call TRBJ2-2; TRBD1 might be the D (5 bases). Germline loops: CDR1 SGHAT, CDR2 FQNNGV. The CDR3 loop spans 15 amino acids. V gave up 3 bases and J gave up 1 base, with 9 bases separating them. CDR3 coding DNA: TGTGCCAGCAGCTTCGTGACAGTGAACACCGGGGAGCTGTTTTTT. This sequence encodes CASSFVTVNTGELFF.

The chain is built from TRBV19 and TRBJ1-5; weak D call: TRBD1 (5 bases). Trimming removed 4 bases from V and 4 bases from J, with 17 bases in between. Per the germline V gene, CDR1 is LNHDA and CDR2 is SQIVND (reference sequence). The CDR3 is 16 amino acids. The CDR3 region is CASSTGVGVGNQPQHF. The DNA of the CDR3 is TGTGCCAGTAGTACGGGGGTGGGGGTCGGTAATCAGCCCCAGCATTTT.

The gene calls are TRBV5-1 and TRBJ2-1; tentatively, D is TRBD2 (6 bases). Trimming stripped 5 bases from V and 7 bases from J, with 16 bases between. The germline gives CDR1 SGHRS, CDR2 YFSETQ. The CDR3 runs 14 residues. CDR3 nucleotides: TGCGCCAGCAGTCGTGGGGACTCTGCTAATGAGCAGTTCTTC. It translates to CASSRGDSANEQFF. The complete variable domain, with remaining parts taken from reference TRBV5-1 and TRBJ2-1, reads KAGVTQTPRYLIKTRGQQVTLSCSPISGHRSVSWYQQTPGQGLQFLFEYFSETQRNKGNFPGRFSGRQFSNSRSEMNVSTLELGDSALYLCASSRGDSANEQFFGPGTRLTVL.

This clone came up a few times. The J gene is TRBJ2-2, the V gene TRBV7-8; D is perhaps TRBD2 (6 bases). There are 15 residues in the CDR3. Trimming took 4 bases from V and 7 from J, leaving 16 bases between them. The germline CDR1 and CDR2 sequences are SGHVS and FQNEAQ. The DNA of the CDR3 is TGTGCCAGCAGCTCCCCCGGTAGCGGACGCGGGGAGCTGTTTTTT. Protein: CASSSPGSGRGELFF.